The rows below give T cell receptor beta chains drawn from one sample of a study of identical twins. TCRdb processed the 5' RACE reads anew with MiXCR; each CDR3 protein has one entry. The sample has 400,000 to 550,000 distinct CDR3 sequences, 13% to 15% seen once; the top ten hold about 0.94%. The same sample was also used in a study of yellow fever vaccine responses in identical twins.

Material for sequencing was CD4+ T cells sorted from blood. Receptors were obtained from a woman younger than 35 in good health. Each CDR3 is given with its conserved first and last residue. The D gene is left open where the match is weak. Clone size is not always given. Where it is, it says once, few, many or a class for expanded clones.

V: TRBV7-9
D: NA
size: few
J: TRBJ2-2
DNA: TGTGCCAGCAGCTTAGTCCGCGGGACTTCCCCCGGGGAGCTGTTTTTT
CDR3: CASSLVRGTSPGELFF

V: TRBV7-2
D: TRBD2
size: few
J: TRBJ2-2
DNA: TGTGCCAGCAGTAAGCGGGAGAACACCGGGGAGCTGTTTTTT
CDR3: CASSKRENTGELFF

V: TRBV6-1
D: TRBD2
size: many
J: TRBJ2-2
DNA: TGTGCCAGCAGGCCCGGGGGGTCGATAGGATCGAGGGAGCTGTTTTTT
CDR3: CASRPGGSIGSRELFF

V: TRBV6-1
D: NA
size: NA
J: TRBJ2-5
DNA: TGTGCCAGCAGGCCCCAGGGGACGGGGGAGACCCAGTACTTC
CDR3: CASRPQGTGETQYF

V: TRBV10-3
D: NA
size: NA
J: TRBJ2-7
DNA: TGTGCCGCCGGACCGGGGCCATTCTACGAGCAGTACTTC
CDR3: CAAGPGPFYEQYF

V: TRBV20-1
D: TRBD1
size: many
J: TRBJ1-5
DNA: TGCAGTGCTGTATCAGGGGACAGGGGGCTAAATCAGCCCCAGCATTTT
CDR3: CSAVSGDRGLNQPQHF

V: TRBV5-4
D: TRBD2
size: NA
J: TRBJ2-1
DNA: TGTGCCAGCAGCTCCCCTAGCGGCTCCTACAATGAGCAGTTCTTC
CDR3: CASSSPSGSYNEQFF

V: TRBV7-2
D: NA
size: few
J: TRBJ2-5
DNA: TGTGCCAGCAGCCCCTACCTCATAGGAGGGTCAGAGACCCAGTACTTC
CDR3: CASSPYLIGGSETQYF

V: TRBV29-1
D: TRBD1
size: few
J: TRBJ2-7
DNA: TGCAGCGCGCAGGACAGGGGGCTAGGCGAGCAGTACTTC
CDR3: CSAQDRGLGEQYF

V: TRBV10-3
D: NA
size: NA
J: TRBJ2-7
DNA: TGTGCCATCAGTGCTGGGACCGAGCAGTACTTC
CDR3: CAISAGTEQYF

V: TRBV6-1
D: NA
size: few
J: TRBJ2-3
DNA: TGTGCCAGCAGCGTGGACAGTGTTAGCACAGATACGCAGTATTTT
CDR3: CASSVDSVSTDTQYF

V: TRBV2
D: NA
size: NA
J: TRBJ1-1
DNA: TGTGCCAGCAGGTCGGACGGGTCGAACACTGAAGCTTTCTTT
CDR3: CASRSDGSNTEAFF

V: TRBV25-1
D: NA
size: NA
J: TRBJ2-1
DNA: TGTGCCAGCAGCGCAACGGACACATCCCCCCTCGATGAGCAGTTCTTC
CDR3: CASSATDTSPLDEQFF

V: TRBV20-1
D: TRBD1
size: NA
J: TRBJ2-5
DNA: TGCAGTGCCTGGGACAGCAACCTGGAGACCCAGTACTTC
CDR3: CSAWDSNLETQYF

V: TRBV5-1
D: TRBD2
size: many
J: TRBJ2-2
DNA: TGCGCCAGCAGCTTGGGGTCTAGCGGGCCCGCCGGGGAGCTGTTTTTT
CDR3: CASSLGSSGPAGELFF

V: TRBV12-3/TRBV12-4
D: TRBD2
size: few
J: TRBJ2-3
DNA: TGTACCAGCAGTTTAAGACTAGCGGGGAGAAAAAGCACAGATACGCAGTATTTT
CDR3: CTSSLRLAGRKSTDTQYF

V: TRBV20-1
D: NA
size: few
J: TRBJ1-6
DNA: TGCAGTGCTAGAGATTGGCCTGAACTTTCCCTCCACTTT
CDR3: CSARDWPELSLHF

V: TRBV10-3
D: NA
size: NA
J: TRBJ1-4
DNA: TGTGCCATCAGTGAGTCGACGGCCACAACTAATGAAAAACTGTTTTTT
CDR3: CAISESTATTNEKLFF

V: TRBV5-1
D: TRBD1
size: few
J: TRBJ2-7
DNA: TGCGCCAGCAGCTTGGCCGGGACAGAGCTTTACGAGCAGTACTTC
CDR3: CASSLAGTELYEQYF

V: TRBV5-6
D: TRBD2
size: few
J: TRBJ2-3
DNA: TGTGCCAGCAGCTGGCTAGCGGGGAAGATTGGCACAGATACGCAGTATTTT
CDR3: CASSWLAGKIGTDTQYF

V: TRBV3-1
D: NA
size: many
J: TRBJ2-5
DNA: TGTGCCAGCAGCCCCTTTTTCGGCGGACAGCAAGAGACCCAGTACTTC
CDR3: CASSPFFGGQQETQYF

V: TRBV10-3
D: TRBD2
size: NA
J: TRBJ2-3
DNA: TGTGCCAGCCAGGGACTAGCGAGTAGCACAGATACGCAGTATTTT
CDR3: CASQGLASSTDTQYF

V: TRBV20-1
D: TRBD2
size: few
J: TRBJ2-7
DNA: TGCAGTGCCGGTGGGGGACTAGAGGGCCTCGAGCAGTACTTC
CDR3: CSAGGGLEGLEQYF